The text below deals with one T cell receptor (beta chain). This clonotype turned up a few times. Its cognate antigen has yet to be identified. Per-nucleotide qualities are absent, and no much larger clonotype sits a single base away. This record belongs to a study of T-cell reconstitution after alpha-beta-depleted transplantation in children (dated by TCRdb to 2016 to 2017). Describing the broader study: Using TCR repertoire profiling, the study quantitatively followed how T-cell immune reconstitution unfolded in children after TCRalphabeta/CD19-depleted allogeneic hematopoietic cell transplantation.

Reading the germline V gene gives CDR1 SGHRS and CDR2 YFSETQ. V is trimmed back by 3 bases and J by 7 bases, and the junction contains 10 bases that no gene match accounts for. The CDR3 runs 16 amino acids, cysteine and phenylalanine included. Just the 48-base CDR3 DNA is kept, in frame starting at base 1. Library prep was done by PCR. For sequencing, an Illumina HiSeq 2500 was employed. To normalize quantification of the TCRbeta repertoire, the TCR libraries were built with molecular barcoding that relied on unique molecular identifiers. TCRdb reprocessed the public reads (quality trimming at Q25 with fastp, clone calling with MiXCR) and kept in-frame beta chains. Rows with one shared CDR3 protein collapse into an entry with the most common genes and DNA. The sample table holds 500,000 or so distinct CDR3 sequences, of which 32% were seen once. Under 3% of the sample is held by the ten biggest clonotypes.

The V gene is TRBV5-1 and the J gene is TRBJ1-6; 7 central bases correspond to TRBD1. The source material was PBMCs from the stem cell graft donor, sampled from the stem cell graft. The clonotype comes from a human donor who donated a stem cell graft to a child with aplastic anemia. CDR3 loop: CASSSFKAGGNSPLHF. Read as DNA, the sequence is TGCGCCAGCAGCTCCTTCAAGGCAGGGGGAAATTCACCCCTCCACTTT.